The 10 T cell receptor beta chains given below trace back to one sample, sequenced in a study of blood T cell repertoires in COVID-19. Sequenced by immunoSEQ multiplex PCR; TCRdb stores in-frame clones only, minus some. Of tens of thousands of clones in the sample, around 85% were seen once. The material sequenced was peripheral blood. The receptors derive from a human donor in a cohort sampled during active COVID-19.

The chain carries TRBV20-1 and TRBJ2-5; tentative D call: TRBD1 (5 bases). Germline-derived CDR1 and CDR2 are DFQATT and SNEGSKA (reference sequence). Trimming stripped 5 bases from V and 7 bases from J, with 8 bases between. CDR3 length: 10 amino acids. CDR3 residues: CSAQTGTQYF. The CDR3 DNA follows: TGCAGTGCTCAAACAGGGACCCAGTACTTC.

This clone came up a few times. The chain carries TRBV7-2 and TRBJ1-6, with D unclear. The CDR3 totals 14 residues. V was cut by 1 base and J by 7 bases, with 8 bases left in between. Germline V gene lookup returns CDR1 SGHTA and CDR2 FQGNSA. DNA of the CDR3: TGTGCCAGCAGCTTAGGTACAGCAAATTCACCCCTCCACTTT. Its translation: CASSLGTANSPLHF.

The J gene is TRBJ2-7, the V gene TRBV5-8; D gene uncertain. Trimming left V 8 bases short and J 0 bases short, with 9 bases between. This CDR3 contains 12 residues. Germline loops: CDR1 SGHTS, CDR2 YDEGEE. As DNA, the CDR3 is TGTGCCAGTTCCCGACTCTCCTACGAGCAGTACTTC. It is translated as CASSRLSYEQYF.

The chain is built from TRBV6-5 and TRBJ2-7; a possible D gene is TRBD1 (5 bases). The germline V gene encodes CDR1 MNHEY and CDR2 SVGAGI. The CDR3 consists of 14 residues. The V and J ends lost 7 bases and 6 bases respectively, with 19 bases between them. Here the CDR3 DNA reads TGTGCCAGCATCCAAAGGACACCGCCGGGCGAGCAGTACTTC. It encodes CASIQRTPPGEQYF.

The chain recombines TRBV18 with TRBJ2-7, with 12 bases lining up with TRBD2. CDR1 and CDR2 (germline): KGHSH, LQKENI. The V gene end was trimmed by 3 bases and the J gene end by 6 bases; junction bases not matched to a gene: 12. CDR3 length: 17 amino acids. This chain's CDR3 is CASSPATSGSVTGEQYF. The CDR3 bases are TGTGCCAGCTCACCGGCGACTAGCGGGAGTGTTACTGGCGAGCAGTACTTC.

The chain combines TRBV5-4 with TRBJ1-1, with TRBD1 matching over 7 bases. CDR1 is SGHNT and CDR2 is YYREEE in the germline V gene (reference sequence). This CDR3 has 15 amino acids. V lost 4 bases and J lost 0; bases outside the gene matches: 6. CDR3 in amino acids: CASSIAQGVNTEAFF. The DNA for the CDR3 is TGTGCCAGCAGCATAGCCCAGGGGGTGAACACTGAAGCTTTCTTT.

This chain connects TRBV27 to TRBJ1-2, with D possibly TRBD1 on 5 matching bases. V was clipped by 2 bases and J by 6 bases, with 19 bases between them. The CDR3 spans 16 residues. Germline-derived CDR1 and CDR2 are MNHEY and SMNVEV (reference sequence). The CDR3: CASSLPDISFIHGYTF. The CDR3 region has the DNA TGTGCCAGCAGTTTACCGGACATCTCCTTCATACATGGCTACACCTTC.

The sample holds a few counts of this clone. This rearrangement joins TRBV19 to TRBJ1-2, with D possibly TRBD1 on 5 matching bases. Between the trimmed V and J ends, which lost 4 bases and 5 bases, there was a span of 14 bases. Germline CDR1 reads LNHDA; CDR2 reads SQIVND (reference sequence). The CDR3 extends over 14 amino acids. CDR3 nucleotide sequence: TGTGCCAGTAGTACAGGGCCCGGAGGGTATGGCTACACCTTC. This gives the protein CASSTGPGGYGYTF.

The gene calls are TRBV29-1 and TRBJ2-6, with unresolved D. CDR1 and CDR2 (germline): SQVTM, ANQGSEA. Trimming took off 6 bases at V and 0 bases at J, with 6 bases between the two ends. The CDR3 runs 13 residues. As DNA, the CDR3 is TGCAGCGTCGTAAACTCTGGGGCCAACGTCCTGACTTTC. It codes for CSVVNSGANVLTF.

The J gene is TRBJ2-1, the V gene TRBV29-1; 11 bases are a match to TRBD2. The CDR3 runs to 14 residues. Losses at the gene ends were 5 bases for V and 5 bases for J; bases not matched to a gene: 5. From germline, CDR1 is SQVTM and CDR2 ANQGSEA. CDR3: CSVLRSGRDNEQFF. The DNA of the CDR3 is TGCAGCGTTTTACGTAGCGGGAGGGACAATGAGCAGTTCTTC.